Listed below are T cell receptor beta chains from one sample, sequenced in a study of blood T cell repertoires in COVID-19. TCRdb keeps only in-frame clones here, not all; method: immunoSEQ multiplex PCR. This table holds fewer than 600,000 clones, nearly 90% found once. The material sequenced was peripheral blood. These receptors came from a man in his late teens or twenties with COVID-19, enrolled during active disease. The CDR3 runs from the conserved cysteine through the conserved F or W. D genes are given only for firm matches. Clone size is given for some rows only: seen once, a few or many times, or a class if the clone is expanded.

TRBV2,TRBJ2-7,NA,TRBD1,TGTGCCAGACAGGGGGCGTTCGCCTACGAGCAGTACTTC,CARQGAFAYEQYF
TRBV7-9,TRBJ2-5,NA,NA,TGTGCCAGCGGGTGGAGCGCCTCGGTAACAGAGACCCAGTACTTC,CASGWSASVTETQYF
TRBV11-3,TRBJ2-1,NA,TRBD1,TGTGCCAGCAGCTTTAGCCCGGACAGGGGGTACAATGAGCAGTTCTTC,CASSFSPDRGYNEQFF
TRBV27,TRBJ2-3,NA,NA,TGTGCCAGCAGATACAGACGGACAGATACGCAGTATTTT,CASRYRRTDTQYF
TRBV7-9,TRBJ2-5,NA,NA,TGTGCCAGCAGCTTAGCGTCCTTCCCCGAGACCCAGTACTTC,CASSLASFPETQYF
TRBV7-6,TRBJ1-1,NA,NA,TGTGCCAGCAGCTTTGCCCAGGGGATCGCTTTCTTT,CASSFAQGIAFF
TRBV25-1,TRBJ2-7,once,TRBD1,TGTGCCAGCCGAGACAGGGGGTACGAGCAGTACTTC,CASRDRGYEQYF
TRBV12-1,TRBJ2-7,NA,NA,TGTGCCAGCAGCTACGGGGGGGTGCAGTACTTC,CASSYGGVQYF
TRBV6-4,TRBJ2-1,NA,TRBD2,TGTGCCAGCAGTGTTCTAGCGGGGTTAGGTGAGCAGTTCTTC,CASSVLAGLGEQFF
TRBV19,TRBJ1-6,NA,TRBD1,TGTGCCAGTAGTAAAACAGGGGTAGGCTCACCCCTCCACTTT,CASSKTGVGSPLHF
TRBV6-5,TRBJ1-2,NA,NA,TGTGCCAGCAGTTATACCTTGGGGACTGGAGGCTACACCTTC,CASSYTLGTGGYTF
TRBV11-3,TRBJ2-2,NA,TRBD1,TGTGCCAGCAGCCAGAGGGTCCGACAGGGCGAACGATTCAACACCGGGGAGCTGTTTTTT,CASSQRVRQGERFNTGELFF
TRBV6-1,TRBJ1-2,once,NA,TGTGCCAGCAGTGAAGCGGGGGCGGGCGGCTACACCTTC,CASSEAGAGGYTF
TRBV5-1,TRBJ1-1,NA,NA,TGCGCCAGCAGCTCCTTGACCGGGACGGGAGCTGAAGCTTTCTTT,CASSSLTGTGAEAFF
TRBV27,TRBJ2-7,NA,NA,TGTGCCAGCAGTCCGGGACAAATCTCCTACGAGCAGTACTTC,CASSPGQISYEQYF
TRBV15,TRBJ1-5,NA,NA,TGTGCCACCAGCAGAGATTTGGAGCAGCCCCAGCATTTT,CATSRDLEQPQHF
TRBV30,TRBJ2-6,NA,NA,TGTGCCTGGAGTGCCCTGGCTGGCGGACTCTACTCTGGGGCCAACGTCCTGACTTTC,CAWSALAGGLYSGANVLTF
TRBV18,TRBJ1-2,NA,TRBD1,TGTGCCAGCTCACGACAGGGTCAAGATGGCTACACCTTC,CASSRQGQDGYTF
TRBV5-4,TRBJ1-3,NA,NA,TGTGCCAGCAGCTATGAATTGGCCGGGGACACCATATATTTT,CASSYELAGDTIYF
TRBV5-1,TRBJ1-1,NA,NA,TGCGCCAGCACCCAGGAGGTTGCAGGATTTAACACTGAAGCTTTCTTT,CASTQEVAGFNTEAFF
TRBV18,TRBJ2-7,NA,NA,TGTGCCAGCTCACCAACCGGGGGACCCTACGAGCAGTACTTC,CASSPTGGPYEQYF
TRBV4-1,TRBJ2-3,NA,TRBD2,TGCGCCAGCAGCCAAAAAGCGGGGGTCAACACAGATACGCAGTATTTT,CASSQKAGVNTDTQYF
TRBV24-1,TRBJ2-1,NA,TRBD2,TGTGCCACCAGTGATTTGAGGACTAGCGGGAGGAATGAGCAGTTCTTC,CATSDLRTSGRNEQFF
TRBV5-6,TRBJ1-3,NA,TRBD1,TGTGCCAGCAGCCCGGGACAGGGTAGTGGAAACACCATATATTTT,CASSPGQGSGNTIYF
TRBV2,TRBJ1-4,NA,NA,TGTGCCAGCAGTGTCGGAGGGACTGAAAAACTGTTTTTT,CASSVGGTEKLFF
TRBV6-5,TRBJ1-2,NA,NA,TGTGCCAGCAGGGTCGGGCAGGGTAACTATGGCTACACCTTC,CASRVGQGNYGYTF
TRBV11-3,TRBJ2-2,few,TRBD2,TGTGCCAGCAGCCCAAAGGGTCTAGCGGGAGGGCCGCTGAACACCGGGGAGCTGTTTTTT,CASSPKGLAGGPLNTGELFF
TRBV2,TRBJ1-5,NA,NA,TGTGCCAGCAGGGAGGGCAATCAGCCCCAGCATTTT,CASREGNQPQHF
TRBV28,TRBJ1-2,NA,TRBD1,TGTGCCAGCAGACGGGGGGACAGGGGCGACTATGGCTACACCTTC,CASRRGDRGDYGYTF
TRBV5-4,TRBJ1-1,NA,TRBD1,TGTGCCAGCAGCTTTCCAGGGGGTGAAGCTTTCTTT,CASSFPGGEAFF
TRBV5-1,TRBJ2-7,NA,TRBD1,TGCGCCAGCAGCTTGGATGGACAGGGACCATACGAGCAGTACTTC,CASSLDGQGPYEQYF
TRBV2,TRBJ2-7,NA,TRBD2,TGTGCCAGTGGGGCGGGAGCCTCCTACGAGCAGTACTTC,CASGAGASYEQYF
TRBV6-5,TRBJ2-7,NA,TRBD2,TGTGCCAGCAGGGATCGCGGGAGGGCCTACGAGCAGTACTTC,CASRDRGRAYEQYF
TRBV5-1,TRBJ2-7,NA,TRBD1,TGCGCCAGCAGTTTCCGGGACAGGAATTCAGCGGGCTACACCTACGAGCAGTACTTC,CASSFRDRNSAGYTYEQYF
TRBV5-1,TRBJ1-1,NA,TRBD1,TGCGCCAGCAGCTCCTGGACAGGGGGCGACGCGCAAGCTTTCTTT,CASSSWTGGDAQAFF
TRBV7-8,TRBJ2-1,NA,NA,TGTGCCAGCAGCGCCCAGAGCGTCAGCTCCTACAATGAGCAGTTCTTC,CASSAQSVSSYNEQFF
TRBV6-5,TRBJ1-2,NA,NA,TGTGCCAGCAGTTACGACAGGTTAGCTAACTATGGCTACACCTTC,CASSYDRLANYGYTF
TRBV3-1/TRBV3-2,TRBJ2-7,NA,TRBD2,TGTGCCAGCAGCCGGGAGGGCTTTAGGGACTACGAGCAGTACTTC,CASSREGFRDYEQYF
TRBV23-1,TRBJ1-2,NA,TRBD1,TGCGCCAGCGGCGAACCGACAGGGGATCATGGCTACACCTTC,CASGEPTGDHGYTF
TRBV7-9,TRBJ2-3,NA,NA,TGTGCCAGCGCCGTCCCCTATGACAGTACCACAGATACGCAGTATTTT,CASAVPYDSTTDTQYF
TRBV18,TRBJ1-6,NA,NA,TGTGCCAGCTCACCAGCAGGGTCGGGCAATTCACCCCTCCACTTT,CASSPAGSGNSPLHF
TRBV19,TRBJ2-2,NA,TRBD2,TGTGCCAGTAGTCGCCGGGAGGGTACCGGGGAGCTGTTTTTT,CASSRREGTGELFF
TRBV6-6,TRBJ2-1,NA,NA,TGTGCCAGCAGTTACTCGGGCTTGAGTAATGAGCAGTTCTTC,CASSYSGLSNEQFF
TRBV2,TRBJ2-2,NA,TRBD2,TGTGCCAGCAGTGAAGAAGCGGGGCGCACCGGGGAGCTGTTTTTT,CASSEEAGRTGELFF
TRBV6-5,TRBJ2-7,NA,NA,TGTGCCAGCACGCCAGACGGGGGAATCTACGAGCAGTACTTC,CASTPDGGIYEQYF
TRBV5-1,TRBJ2-7,NA,NA,TGCGCCAGCAGCCCGCGCCCCACAGGGTTCGAGCAGTACTTC,CASSPRPTGFEQYF
TRBV19,TRBJ2-3,NA,NA,TGTGCCAGTAGTACGGAGCTCACATCGCCACGGGATACGCAGTATTTT,CASSTELTSPRDTQYF
TRBV6-5,TRBJ2-7,NA,TRBD1,TGTGCCAGCAGTACCTCAGGGGGCGAGCAGTACTTC,CASSTSGGEQYF
TRBV7-8,TRBJ1-5,once,TRBD1,TGTGCCAGCAGCTTATGGGGACAGGGCCCTCAGCCCCAGCATTTT,CASSLWGQGPQPQHF
TRBV5-1,TRBJ1-2,NA,NA,TGCGCCAGCAGGCGTCCCTACTCCGAATCTAGTGGCTACACCTTC,CASRRPYSESSGYTF
TRBV7-3,TRBJ2-3,NA,NA,TGTGCCAGCAGCTTATTTGAGGCAGATACGCAGTATTTT,CASSLFEADTQYF
TRBV6-5,TRBJ1-1,NA,NA,TGTGCCAGCAGTTCCGGAAAGGGGGTCTCGAACACTGAAGCTTTCTTT,CASSSGKGVSNTEAFF
TRBV11-2,TRBJ2-1,NA,TRBD2,TGTGCCAGCAGCTCTAGCGGGGGGGCATCAAATGAGCAGTTCTTC,CASSSSGGASNEQFF
TRBV12-5,TRBJ1-5,NA,NA,TGTGCTAGTGGTTTGGGTCCCCTCGGGGGTCAGCCCCAGCATTTT,CASGLGPLGGQPQHF